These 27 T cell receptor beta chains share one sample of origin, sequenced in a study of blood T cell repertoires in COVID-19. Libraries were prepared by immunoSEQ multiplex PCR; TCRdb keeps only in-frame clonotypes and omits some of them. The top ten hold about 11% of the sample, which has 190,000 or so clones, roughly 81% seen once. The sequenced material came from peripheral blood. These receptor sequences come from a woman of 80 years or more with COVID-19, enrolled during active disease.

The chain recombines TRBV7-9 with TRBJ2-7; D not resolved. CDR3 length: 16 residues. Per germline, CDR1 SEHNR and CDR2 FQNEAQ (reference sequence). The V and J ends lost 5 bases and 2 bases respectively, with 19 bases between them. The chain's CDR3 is CASSQRHGGLTYEQYF. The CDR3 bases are TGTGCCAGCAGCCAACGTCACGGCGGCCTAACCTACGAGCAGTACTTC.

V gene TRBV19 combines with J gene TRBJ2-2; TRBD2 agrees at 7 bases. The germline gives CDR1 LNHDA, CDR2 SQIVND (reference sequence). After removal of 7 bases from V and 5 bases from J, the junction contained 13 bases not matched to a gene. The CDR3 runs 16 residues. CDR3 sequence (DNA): TGTGCCAGTACCGACCACCTGGGGGGGAGAACCGGGGAGCTGTTTTTT. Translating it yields CASTDHLGGRTGELFF.

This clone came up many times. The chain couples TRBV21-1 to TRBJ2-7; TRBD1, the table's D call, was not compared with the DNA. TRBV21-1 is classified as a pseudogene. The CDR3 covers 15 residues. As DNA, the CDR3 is TGTGCCAGCAGCAAAGACGCAGGGCTAGTCTACGAGCAGTACTTC. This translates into CASSKDAGLVYEQYF.

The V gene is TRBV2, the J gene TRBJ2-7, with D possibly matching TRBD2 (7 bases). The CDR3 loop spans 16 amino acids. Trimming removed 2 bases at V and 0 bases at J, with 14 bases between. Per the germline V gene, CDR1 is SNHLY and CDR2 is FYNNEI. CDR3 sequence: CASSESGGDNSYEQYF. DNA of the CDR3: TGTGCCAGCAGTGAAAGTGGGGGGGACAACTCCTACGAGCAGTACTTC.

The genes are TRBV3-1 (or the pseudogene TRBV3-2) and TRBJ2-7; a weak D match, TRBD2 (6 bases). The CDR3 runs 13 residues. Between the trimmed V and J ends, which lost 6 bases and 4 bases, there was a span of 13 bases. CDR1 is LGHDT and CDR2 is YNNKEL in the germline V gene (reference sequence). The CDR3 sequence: CASRQPGTYEQYF. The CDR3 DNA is TGTGCCAGCAGACAACCCGGGACTTACGAGCAGTACTTC.

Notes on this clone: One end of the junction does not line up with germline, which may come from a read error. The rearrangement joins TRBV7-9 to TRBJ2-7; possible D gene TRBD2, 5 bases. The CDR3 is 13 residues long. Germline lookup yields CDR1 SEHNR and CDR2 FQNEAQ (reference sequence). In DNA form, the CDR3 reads TGTGCCAGCAGCTTATCTAGCTCCCACGAGCAGTACTTC. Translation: CASSLSSSHEQYF.

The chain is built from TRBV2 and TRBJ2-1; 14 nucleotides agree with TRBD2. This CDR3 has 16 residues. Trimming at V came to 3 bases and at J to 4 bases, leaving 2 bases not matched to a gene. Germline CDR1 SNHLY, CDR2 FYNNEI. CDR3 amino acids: CASSDRTSGRYNEQFF. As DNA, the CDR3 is TGTGCCAGCAGTGACAGGACTAGCGGGAGGTACAATGAGCAGTTCTTC. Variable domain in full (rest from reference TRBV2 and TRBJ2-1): EPEVTQTPSHQVTQMGQEVILRCVPISNHLYFYWYRQILGQKVEFLVSFYNNEISEKSEIFDDQFSVERPDGSNFTLKIRSTKLEDSAMYFCASSDRTSGRYNEQFFGPGTRLTVL.

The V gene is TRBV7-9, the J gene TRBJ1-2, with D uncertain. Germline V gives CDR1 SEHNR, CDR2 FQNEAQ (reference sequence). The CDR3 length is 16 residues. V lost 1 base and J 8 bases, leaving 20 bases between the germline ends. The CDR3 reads CASSLEEWQRMKGYTF. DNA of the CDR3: TGTGCCAGCAGCTTAGAGGAATGGCAGCGCATGAAAGGCTACACCTTC. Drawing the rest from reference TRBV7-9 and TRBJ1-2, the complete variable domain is DTGVSQNPRHKITKRGQNVTFRCDPISEHNRLYWYRQTLGQGPEFLTYFQNEAQLEKSRLLSDRFSAERPKGSFSTLEIQRTEQGDSAMYLCASSLEEWQRMKGYTFGSGTRLTVV.

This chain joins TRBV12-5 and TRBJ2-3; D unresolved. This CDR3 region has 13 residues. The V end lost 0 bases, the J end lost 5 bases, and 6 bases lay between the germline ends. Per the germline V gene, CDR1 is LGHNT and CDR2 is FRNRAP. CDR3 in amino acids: CASGLVHVDTQYF. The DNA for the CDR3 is TGTGCTAGTGGTTTGGTACATGTAGATACGCAGTATTTT.

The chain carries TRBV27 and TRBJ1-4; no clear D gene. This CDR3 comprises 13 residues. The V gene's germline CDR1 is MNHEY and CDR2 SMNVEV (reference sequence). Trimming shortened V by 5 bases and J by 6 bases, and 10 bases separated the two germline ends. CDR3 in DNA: TGTGCCAGCAGTGACGACAAGGATGAAAAACTGTTTTTT. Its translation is CASSDDKDEKLFF.

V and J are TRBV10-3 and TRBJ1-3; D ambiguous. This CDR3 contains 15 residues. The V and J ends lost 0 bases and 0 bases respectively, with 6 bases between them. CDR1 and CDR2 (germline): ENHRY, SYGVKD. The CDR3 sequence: CAISESTVSGNTIYF. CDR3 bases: TGTGCCATCAGTGAGTCGACTGTCTCTGGAAACACCATATATTTT.

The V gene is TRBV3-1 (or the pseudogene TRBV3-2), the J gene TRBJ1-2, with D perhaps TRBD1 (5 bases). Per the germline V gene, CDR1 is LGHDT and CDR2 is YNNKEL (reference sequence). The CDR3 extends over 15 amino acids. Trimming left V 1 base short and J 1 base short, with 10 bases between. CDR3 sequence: CASSQVFRDNYGYTF. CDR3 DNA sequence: TGTGCCAGCAGCCAAGTCTTCAGGGATAACTATGGCTACACCTTC.

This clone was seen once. CDR3 sequence (DNA): TGTGCCAGCAGCTCGGTACTCACCGGGGGGCATGGCTACACCTTC. Translation gives CASSSVLTGGHGYTF. The genes are TRBV11-3 and TRBJ1-2; perhaps TRBD1 as D (6 bases). CDR1 is SGHNT and CDR2 is YENEEA in the germline V gene. The CDR3 is 15 residues long. Between the trimmed V and J ends, which lost 4 bases and 6 bases, there was a span of 18 bases.

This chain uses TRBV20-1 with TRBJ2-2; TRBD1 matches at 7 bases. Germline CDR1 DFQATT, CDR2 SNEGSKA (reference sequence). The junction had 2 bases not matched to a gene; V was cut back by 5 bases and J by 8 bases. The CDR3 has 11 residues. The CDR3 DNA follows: TGCAGTGCTGACAGGGTGGGGGAGCTGTTTTTT. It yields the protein CSADRVGELFF.

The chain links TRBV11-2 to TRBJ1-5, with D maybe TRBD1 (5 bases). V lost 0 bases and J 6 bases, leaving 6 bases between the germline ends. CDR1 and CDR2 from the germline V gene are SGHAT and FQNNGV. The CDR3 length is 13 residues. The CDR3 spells CASSLDRGQPQHF. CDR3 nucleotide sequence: TGTGCCAGCAGCTTAGATAGGGGTCAGCCCCAGCATTTT.

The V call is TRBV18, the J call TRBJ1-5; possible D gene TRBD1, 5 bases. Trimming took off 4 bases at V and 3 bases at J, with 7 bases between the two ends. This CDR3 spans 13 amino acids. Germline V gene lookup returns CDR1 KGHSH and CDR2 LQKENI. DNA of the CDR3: TGTGCCAGCTCACGACAGCTCAATCAGCCCCAGCATTTT. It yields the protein CASSRQLNQPQHF.

The chain's CDR3 is CASNRGLGGGPQETQYF. As DNA, the CDR3 is TGTGCCAGCAACCGAGGTTTAGGGGGGGGCCCCCAAGAGACCCAGTACTTC. This chain connects TRBV2 to TRBJ2-5; D is perhaps TRBD2 (7 bases). Germline lookup yields CDR1 SNHLY and CDR2 FYNNEI. This CDR3 has 17 residues. Trimming left V 7 bases short and J 1 base short, with 22 bases between.

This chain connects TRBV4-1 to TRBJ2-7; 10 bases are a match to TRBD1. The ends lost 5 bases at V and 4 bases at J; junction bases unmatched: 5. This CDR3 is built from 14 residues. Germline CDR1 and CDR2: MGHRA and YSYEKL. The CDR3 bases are TGCGCCAGCAGCGGCGGACAGGGGGTTTACGAGCAGTACTTC. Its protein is CASSGGQGVYEQYF.

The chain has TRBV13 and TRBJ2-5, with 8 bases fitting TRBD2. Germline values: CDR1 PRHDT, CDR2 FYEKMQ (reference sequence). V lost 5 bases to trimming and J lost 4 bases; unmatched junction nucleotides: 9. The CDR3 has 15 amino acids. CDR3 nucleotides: TGTGCCAGCAGCCCCAGCGGAGCGGGAGTAGAGACCCAGTACTTC. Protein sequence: CASSPSGAGVETQYF.

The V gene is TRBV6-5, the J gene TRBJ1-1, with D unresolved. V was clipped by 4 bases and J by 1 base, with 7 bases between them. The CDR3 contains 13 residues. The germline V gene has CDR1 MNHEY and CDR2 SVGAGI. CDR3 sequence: CASSWSGNTEAFF. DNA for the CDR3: TGTGCCAGCAGTTGGTCAGGGAACACTGAAGCTTTCTTT.

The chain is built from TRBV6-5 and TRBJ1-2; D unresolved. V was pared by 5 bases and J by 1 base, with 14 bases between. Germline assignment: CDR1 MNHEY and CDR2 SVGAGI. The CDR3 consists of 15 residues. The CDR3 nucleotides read TGTGCCAGCAGTCGGGTTGAGGGTGGTAACTATGGCTACACCTTC. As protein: CASSRVEGGNYGYTF.

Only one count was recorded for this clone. This chain's CDR3 is CASSLELATYEQYF. CDR3 bases: TGCGCCAGCAGCTTGGAGCTAGCAACCTACGAGCAGTACTTC. The rearrangement joins TRBV5-1 to TRBJ2-7; D is possibly TRBD2 (5 bases). CDR3 size: 14 residues. Trimming removed 0 bases at V and 2 bases at J, with 9 bases between. Germline lookup yields CDR1 SGHRS and CDR2 YFSETQ.

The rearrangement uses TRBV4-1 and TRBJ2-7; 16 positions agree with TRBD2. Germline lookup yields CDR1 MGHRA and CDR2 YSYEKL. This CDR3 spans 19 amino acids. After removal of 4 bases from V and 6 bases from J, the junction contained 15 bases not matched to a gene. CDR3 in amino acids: CASSPLLGLAGGPLGEQYF. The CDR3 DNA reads TGCGCCAGCAGCCCACTCCTGGGACTAGCGGGAGGGCCGTTAGGCGAGCAGTACTTC.

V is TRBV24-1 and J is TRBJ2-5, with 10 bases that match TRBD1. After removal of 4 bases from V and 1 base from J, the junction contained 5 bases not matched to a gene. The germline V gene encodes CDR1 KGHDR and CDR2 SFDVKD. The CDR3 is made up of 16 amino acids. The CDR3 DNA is TGTGCCACCAGTGAAGGGGGGACAGGGGTCCAAGAGACCCAGTACTTC. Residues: CATSEGGTGVQETQYF.

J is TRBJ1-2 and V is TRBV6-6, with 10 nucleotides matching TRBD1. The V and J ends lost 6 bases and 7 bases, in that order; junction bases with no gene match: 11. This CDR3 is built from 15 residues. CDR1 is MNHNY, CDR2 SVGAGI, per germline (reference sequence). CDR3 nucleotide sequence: TGTGCCAGCAGGCCGAGGGACAGGGGATTTAGTGGCTACACCTTC. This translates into CASRPRDRGFSGYTF.

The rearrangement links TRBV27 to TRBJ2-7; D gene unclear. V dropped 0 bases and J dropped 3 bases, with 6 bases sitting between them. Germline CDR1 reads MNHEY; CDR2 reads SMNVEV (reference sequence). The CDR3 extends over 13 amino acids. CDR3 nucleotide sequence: TGTGCCAGCAGTTTATCCTACTTCTACGAGCAGTACTTC. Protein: CASSLSYFYEQYF.

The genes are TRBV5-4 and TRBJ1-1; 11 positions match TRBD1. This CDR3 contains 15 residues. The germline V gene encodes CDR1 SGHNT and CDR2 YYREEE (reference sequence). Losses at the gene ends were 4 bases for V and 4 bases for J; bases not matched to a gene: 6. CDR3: CASSPWTGGGTEAFF. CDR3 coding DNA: TGTGCCAGCAGCCCTTGGACAGGGGGCGGCACTGAAGCTTTCTTT.